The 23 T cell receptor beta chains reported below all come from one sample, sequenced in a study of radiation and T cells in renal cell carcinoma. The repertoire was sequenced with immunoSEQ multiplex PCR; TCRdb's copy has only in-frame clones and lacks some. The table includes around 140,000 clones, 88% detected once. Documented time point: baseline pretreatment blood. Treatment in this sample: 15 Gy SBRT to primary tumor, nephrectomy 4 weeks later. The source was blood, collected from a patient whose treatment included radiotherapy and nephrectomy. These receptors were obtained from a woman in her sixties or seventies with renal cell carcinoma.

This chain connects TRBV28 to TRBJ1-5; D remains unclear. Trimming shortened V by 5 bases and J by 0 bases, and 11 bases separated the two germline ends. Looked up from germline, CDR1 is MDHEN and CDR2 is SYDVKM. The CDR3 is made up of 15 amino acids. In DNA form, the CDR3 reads TGTGCCAGCAGTCGCAGGAATTATAGCAATCAGCCCCAGCATTTT. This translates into CASSRRNYSNQPQHF.

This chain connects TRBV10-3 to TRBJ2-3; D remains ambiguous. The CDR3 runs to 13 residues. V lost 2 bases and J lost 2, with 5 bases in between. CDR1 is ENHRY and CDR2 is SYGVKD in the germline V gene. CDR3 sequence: CAISERATDTQYF. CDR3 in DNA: TGTGCCATCAGTGAGCGAGCCACAGATACGCAGTATTTT.

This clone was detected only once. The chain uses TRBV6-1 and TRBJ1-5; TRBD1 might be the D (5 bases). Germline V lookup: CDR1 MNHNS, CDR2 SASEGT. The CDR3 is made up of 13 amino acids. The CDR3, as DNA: TGTGCATCAACGGGGGGGTGGGATCAGCCCCAGCATTTT. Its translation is CASTGGWDQPQHF.

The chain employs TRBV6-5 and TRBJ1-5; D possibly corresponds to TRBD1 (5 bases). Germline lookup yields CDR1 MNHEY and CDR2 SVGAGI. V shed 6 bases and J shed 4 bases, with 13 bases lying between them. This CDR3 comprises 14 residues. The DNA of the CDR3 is TGTGCCAGCAGCCCAGGGATTTTTAATCAGCCCCAGCATTTT. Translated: CASSPGIFNQPQHF.

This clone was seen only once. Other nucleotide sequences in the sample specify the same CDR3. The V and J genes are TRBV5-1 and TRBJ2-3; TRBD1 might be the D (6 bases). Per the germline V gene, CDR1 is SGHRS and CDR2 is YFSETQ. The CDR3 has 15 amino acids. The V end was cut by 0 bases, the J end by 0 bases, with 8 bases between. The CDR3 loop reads CASSLAGVSTDTQYF. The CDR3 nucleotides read TGCGCCAGCAGCTTGGCAGGGGTGAGCACAGATACGCAGTATTTT.

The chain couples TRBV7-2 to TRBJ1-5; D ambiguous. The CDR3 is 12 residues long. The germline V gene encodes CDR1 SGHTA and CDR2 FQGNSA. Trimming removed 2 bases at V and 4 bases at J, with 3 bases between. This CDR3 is CASSLPNQPQHF. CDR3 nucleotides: TGTGCCAGCAGCTTACCAAATCAGCCCCAGCATTTT.

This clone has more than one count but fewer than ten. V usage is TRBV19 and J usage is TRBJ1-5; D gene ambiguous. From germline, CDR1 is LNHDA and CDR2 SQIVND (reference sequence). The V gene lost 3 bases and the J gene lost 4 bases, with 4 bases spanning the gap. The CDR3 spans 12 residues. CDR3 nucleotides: TGTGCCAGTAGTATCCCAAATCAGCCCCAGCATTTT. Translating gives CASSIPNQPQHF. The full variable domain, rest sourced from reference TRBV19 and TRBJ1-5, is DGGITQSPKYLFRKEGQNVTLSCEQNLNHDAMYWYRQDPGQGLRLIYYSQIVNDFQKGDIAEGYSVSREKKESFPLTVTSAQKNPTAFYLCASSIPNQPQHFGDGTRLSIL.

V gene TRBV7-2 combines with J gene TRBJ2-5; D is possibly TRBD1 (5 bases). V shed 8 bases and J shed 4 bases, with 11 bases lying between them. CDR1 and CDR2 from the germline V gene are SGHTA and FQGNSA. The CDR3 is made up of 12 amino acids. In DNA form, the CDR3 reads TGTGCCAGCGCCCCGCAGGGAGAGACCCAGTACTTC. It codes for CASAPQGETQYF.

The chain's CDR3 is CASRDETGLEAFF. The DNA of the CDR3 is TGTGCCAGCAGGGATGAAACAGGGTTGGAAGCTTTCTTT. The chain links TRBV6-1 to TRBJ1-1; TRBD1 might be the D (6 bases). Looked up from germline, CDR1 is MNHNS and CDR2 is SASEGT. The ends were cut back, 6 bases at V and 8 bases at J, with 16 bases in the middle. The CDR3 runs 13 residues.

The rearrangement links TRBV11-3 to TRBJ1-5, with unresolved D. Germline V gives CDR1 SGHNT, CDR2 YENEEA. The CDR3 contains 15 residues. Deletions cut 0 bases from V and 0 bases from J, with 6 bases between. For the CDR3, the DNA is TGTGCCAGCAGCTTAGATGGTCTTAGCAATCAGCCCCAGCATTTT. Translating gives CASSLDGLSNQPQHF.

CDR3 sequence: CASSWRTGDYEQYF. Here the CDR3 DNA reads TGCGCCAGCAGCTGGAGGACAGGAGACTACGAGCAGTACTTC. V gene TRBV5-1 combines with J gene TRBJ2-7; 7 bases map to TRBD1. CDR1 is SGHRS and CDR2 is YFSETQ in the germline V gene. After removal of 3 bases from V and 3 bases from J, the junction contained 6 bases not matched to a gene. The CDR3 length is 14 residues.

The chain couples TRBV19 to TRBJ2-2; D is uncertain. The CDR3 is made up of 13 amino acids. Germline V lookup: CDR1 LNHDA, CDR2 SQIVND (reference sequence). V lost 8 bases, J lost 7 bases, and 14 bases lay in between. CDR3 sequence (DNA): TGTGCCAGTCGGCGCAGGTCGAACGGGGAGCTGTTTTTT. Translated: CASRRRSNGELFF.

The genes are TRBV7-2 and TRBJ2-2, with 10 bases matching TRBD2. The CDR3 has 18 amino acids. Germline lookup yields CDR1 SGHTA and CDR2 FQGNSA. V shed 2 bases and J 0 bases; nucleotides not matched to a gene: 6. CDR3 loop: CASSLTLAGVPNTGELFF. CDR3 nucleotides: TGTGCCAGCAGCTTAACCCTAGCGGGGGTCCCGAACACCGGGGAGCTGTTTTTT.

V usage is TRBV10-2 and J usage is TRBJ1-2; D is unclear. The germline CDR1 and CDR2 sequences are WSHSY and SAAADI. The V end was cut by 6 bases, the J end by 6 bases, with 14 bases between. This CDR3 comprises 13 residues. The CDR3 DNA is TGCGCCAGCAGCCCCGGACGGCTAGATGGCTACACCTTC. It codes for CASSPGRLDGYTF.

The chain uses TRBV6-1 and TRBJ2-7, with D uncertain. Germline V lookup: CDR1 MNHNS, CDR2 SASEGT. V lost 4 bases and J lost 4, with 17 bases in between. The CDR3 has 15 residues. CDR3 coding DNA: TGTGCCAGCAGTGCCCAATATTCCGGGCCTTACGAGCAGTACTTC. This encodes CASSAQYSGPYEQYF.

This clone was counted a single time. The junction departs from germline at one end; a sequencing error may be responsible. This CDR3 reads CASSTGQVYEQYF. CDR3 coding DNA: TGTGCTAGCAGCACAGGACAGGTCTACGAGCAGTACTTC. The J gene is TRBJ2-7, the V gene TRBV7-7; 7 positions match TRBD1. This CDR3 has 13 amino acids. CDR1 is SSHAT and CDR2 is FNYEAQ in the germline V gene (reference sequence).

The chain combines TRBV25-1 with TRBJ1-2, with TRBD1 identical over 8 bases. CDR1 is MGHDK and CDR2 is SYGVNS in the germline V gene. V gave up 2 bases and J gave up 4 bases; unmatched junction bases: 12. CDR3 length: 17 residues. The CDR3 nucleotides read TGTGCCAGCAGTGAAACCGGGACAGGACGAAGGGGCTATGGCTACACCTTC. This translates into CASSETGTGRRGYGYTF.

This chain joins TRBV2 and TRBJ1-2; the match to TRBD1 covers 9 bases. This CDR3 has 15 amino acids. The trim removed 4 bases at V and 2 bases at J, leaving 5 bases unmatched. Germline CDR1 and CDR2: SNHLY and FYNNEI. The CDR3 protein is CASSAPGQGNYGYTF. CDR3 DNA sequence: TGTGCCAGCAGTGCTCCGGGACAGGGCAACTATGGCTACACCTTC.

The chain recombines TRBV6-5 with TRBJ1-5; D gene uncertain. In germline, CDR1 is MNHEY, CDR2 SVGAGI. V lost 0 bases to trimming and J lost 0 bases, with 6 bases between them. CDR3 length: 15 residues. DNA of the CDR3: TGTGCCAGCAGTTACTCAGGGAATAGCAATCAGCCCCAGCATTTT. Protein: CASSYSGNSNQPQHF.

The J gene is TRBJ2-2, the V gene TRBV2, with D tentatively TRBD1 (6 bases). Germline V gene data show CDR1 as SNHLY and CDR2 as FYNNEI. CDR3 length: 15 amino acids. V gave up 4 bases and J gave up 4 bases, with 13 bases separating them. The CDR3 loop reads CASSVQGMATGELFF. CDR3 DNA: TGTGCCAGCAGTGTACAGGGTATGGCCACCGGGGAGCTGTTTTTT.

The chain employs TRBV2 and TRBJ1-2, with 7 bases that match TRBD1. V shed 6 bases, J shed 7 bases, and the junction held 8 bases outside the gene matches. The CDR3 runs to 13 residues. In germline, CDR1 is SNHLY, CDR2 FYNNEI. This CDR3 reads CASRPGTAVGYTF. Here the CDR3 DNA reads TGTGCCAGCAGACCCGGGACAGCGGTTGGCTACACCTTC.

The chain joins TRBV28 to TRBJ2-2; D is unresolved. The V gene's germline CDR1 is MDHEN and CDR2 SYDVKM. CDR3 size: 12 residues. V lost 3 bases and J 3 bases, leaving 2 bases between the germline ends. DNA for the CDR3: TGTGCCAGCAGTTTCTACACCGGGGAGCTGTTTTTT. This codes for CASSFYTGELFF.

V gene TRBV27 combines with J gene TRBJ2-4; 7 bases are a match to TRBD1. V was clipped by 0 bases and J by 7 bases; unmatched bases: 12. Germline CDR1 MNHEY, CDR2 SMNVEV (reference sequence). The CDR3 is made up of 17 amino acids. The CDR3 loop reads CASSLSFTSGTENIQYF. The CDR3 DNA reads TGTGCCAGCAGTTTATCCTTTACCTCCGGGACAGAGAACATTCAGTACTTC.